Below are 22 T cell receptor beta chains sequenced from a single sample in a study of blood T cell repertoires in COVID-19. Measured with immunoSEQ multiplex PCR; TCRdb has only the in-frame clones, and not every one. The profile shows 200,000 or so clones, 89% of them singletons. Sequencing was carried out using PBMCs or T cells enriched from blood (not recorded which). The receptors come from a woman aged 40 to 50 with acute COVID-19.

The CDR3 DNA sequence: TGTGCCAGCAGCGCGCGGGGGGCCAAAAACATTCAGTACTTC. This gives the protein CASSARGAKNIQYF. V is TRBV7-2 and J is TRBJ2-4, with 7 bases matching TRBD2. Looked up from germline, CDR1 is SGHTA and CDR2 is FQGNSA. This CDR3 has 14 amino acids. Unmatched junction bases numbered 2, after V lost 5 bases and J lost 1 base.

For the CDR3, the DNA is TGTGCCCTTCGCCTAGCGGGAGCTGGGGAGCAGTACTTC. It codes for CALRLAGAGEQYF. V gene TRBV30 combines with J gene TRBJ2-7, with 10 positions matching TRBD2. Germline values: CDR1 GTSNPN, CDR2 SVGIG (reference sequence). The CDR3 totals 13 residues. The V segment lost 8 bases and the J segment 7 bases; nucleotides outside the gene matches: 11.

The chain carries TRBV5-1 and TRBJ2-5; 10 bases fit TRBD2. The germline CDR1 and CDR2 sequences are SGHRS and YFSETQ. With V trimmed by 0 bases and J by 3 bases, 8 bases remained unmatched. The CDR3 has 17 residues. CDR3 protein: CASSLEASGGPEETQYF. DNA for the CDR3: TGCGCCAGCAGCTTGGAGGCTAGCGGGGGACCGGAAGAGACCCAGTACTTC.

CDR3 protein: CAIRAGTGDVAKNIQYF. The CDR3 nucleotides read TGTGCCATCAGAGCCGGGACAGGGGACGTAGCCAAAAACATTCAGTACTTC. The genes are TRBV10-3 and TRBJ2-4; 10 bases line up with TRBD1. The length of the CDR3 is 17 residues. V lost 6 bases to trimming and J lost 0 bases; unmatched junction nucleotides: 8. Looked up from germline, CDR1 is ENHRY and CDR2 is SYGVKD.

The V and J genes are TRBV4-2 and TRBJ2-7, with TRBD2 identical over 9 bases. The CDR3 covers 18 residues. CDR1 is LGHNA and CDR2 is YNFKEQ in the germline V gene. J lost 2 bases, V lost 0 bases, and 11 bases had no gene match. Written as DNA, the CDR3 is TGTGCCAGCAGCCAAGAGTATGAGATGAGCGGGGGGACCTACGAGCAGTACTTC. Its translation is CASSQEYEMSGGTYEQYF.

The gene calls are TRBV7-9 and TRBJ1-6; 11 bases line up with TRBD1. The CDR3 extends over 17 amino acids. Germline assignment: CDR1 SEHNR and CDR2 FQNEAQ (reference sequence). Trimming cost V 5 bases and J 4 bases; bases outside gene matches: 7. The chain's CDR3 is CASSKGQGADYNSPLHF. CDR3 nucleotides: TGTGCCAGCAGCAAAGGACAGGGGGCGGATTATAATTCACCCCTCCACTTT. The full variable domain, in which reference TRBV7-9 and TRBJ1-6 provide the parts outside the CDR3, is DTGVSQNPRHKITKRGQNVTFRCDPISEHNRLYWYRQTLGQGPEFLTYFQNEAQLEKSRLLSDRFSAERPKGSFSTLEIQRTEQGDSAMYLCASSKGQGADYNSPLHFGNGTRLTVT.

This clone was picked up one time. V usage is TRBV5-1 and J usage is TRBJ2-1; 9 nucleotides agree with TRBD1. The CDR3 totals 16 residues. Per the germline V gene, CDR1 is SGHRS and CDR2 is YFSETQ. Unmatched junction bases numbered 8, after V lost 3 bases and J lost 4 bases. CDR3 in DNA: TGCGCCAGCAGCTCTTCCGGGACAGGGCCGTACAATGAGCAGTTCTTC. This encodes CASSSSGTGPYNEQFF. The whole variable domain, filled in from reference TRBV5-1 and TRBJ2-1, reads KAGVTQTPRYLIKTRGQQVTLSCSPISGHRSVSWYQQTPGQGLQFLFEYFSETQRNKGNFPGRFSGRQFSNSRSEMNVSTLELGDSALYLCASSSSGTGPYNEQFFGPGTRLTVL.

This sequence joins TRBV19 and TRBJ2-3; D is perhaps TRBD2 (5 bases). Trimming stripped 7 bases from V and 2 bases from J, with 10 bases between. Germline values: CDR1 LNHDA, CDR2 SQIVND (reference sequence). This CDR3 contains 13 residues. CDR3 coding DNA: TGTGCCAGTAAAAAGAGGGACACAGATACGCAGTATTTT. It translates to CASKKRDTDTQYF.

The chain is built from TRBV7-3 and TRBJ2-1, with 10 bases fitting TRBD2. V shed 5 bases, J shed 0 bases, and the junction held 4 bases outside the gene matches. The V gene's germline CDR1 is SGHTA and CDR2 FQGTGA. The CDR3 is 16 amino acids. The CDR3 coding sequence is TGTGCCAGCAGCCCCTCTAGCGGGAGCTCCTACAATGAGCAGTTCTTC. Its translation is CASSPSSGSSYNEQFF.

The chain couples TRBV9 to TRBJ2-1; 13 positions match TRBD2. V shed 1 base, J shed 6 bases, and the junction held 10 bases outside the gene matches. Per germline, CDR1 SGDLS and CDR2 YYNGEE. The length of the CDR3 is 18 residues. Here the CDR3 reads CASSVKLTSGRGGNEQFF. The CDR3 bases are TGTGCCAGCAGCGTAAAATTAACTAGCGGGAGGGGGGGCAATGAGCAGTTCTTC.

The rearrangement joins TRBV9 to TRBJ2-2, with 8 bases lining up with TRBD1. The J segment lost 13 bases and the V segment lost 3 bases, leaving 2 bases of the junction unmatched. CDR1 and CDR2 (germline): SGDLS, YYNGEE. There are 11 residues in the CDR3. Here the CDR3 reads CASSGDRRLFF. Written as DNA, the CDR3 is TGTGCCAGCAGCGGGGACAGGCGGCTGTTTTTT.

This clone appeared a few times. V usage is TRBV7-9 and J usage is TRBJ2-7; 9 nucleotides line up with TRBD1. CDR1 SEHNR and CDR2 FQNEAQ come from the germline V gene (reference sequence). V trimming: 1 base; J trimming: 7 bases; junction bases outside the gene matches: 5. The CDR3 sequence is 14 residues long. The CDR3 DNA reads TGTGCCAGCAGCTTAGGAGACAGGGGGAGTGAGCAGTACTTC. Its translation is CASSLGDRGSEQYF.

The chain links TRBV27 to TRBJ2-1, with TRBD2 as a possible D gene (7 bases). The CDR3 has 16 residues. Trimming took off 4 bases at V and 6 bases at J, with 19 bases between the two ends. The germline CDR1 and CDR2 sequences are MNHEY and SMNVEV (reference sequence). CDR3 region: CASSSGRGAQGNEQFF. As DNA, the CDR3 is TGTGCCAGCAGTTCAGGACGGGGGGCCCAGGGCAATGAGCAGTTCTTC.

The gene calls are TRBV18 and TRBJ2-1, with D possibly TRBD2 on 6 matching bases. From germline, CDR1 is KGHSH and CDR2 LQKENI. Trimming removed 4 bases at V and 5 bases at J, with 15 bases between. This CDR3 contains 15 residues. CDR3 region: CASSLVSRGDNEQFF. The CDR3 coding sequence is TGTGCCAGCTCACTAGTTTCGCGGGGCGACAATGAGCAGTTCTTC.

This chain uses TRBV7-9 with TRBJ2-2; D might be TRBD2 (7 bases). The germline CDR1 and CDR2 sequences are SEHNR and FQNEAQ (reference sequence). Trimming cost V 5 bases and J 2 bases, with 21 bases left between them. The CDR3 runs to 18 residues. The CDR3 sequence is CASSNPRLRGGNTGELFF. The CDR3 nucleotides read TGTGCCAGCAGCAACCCGAGGCTGCGCGGGGGCAACACCGGGGAGCTGTTTTTT.

In this sample, this clone turned up once. The rearrangement uses TRBV7-8 and TRBJ1-2, with D unresolved. Germline values: CDR1 SGHVS, CDR2 FQNEAQ. The CDR3 is 13 amino acids. The V end lost 1 base, the J end lost 4 bases, and 7 bases lay between the germline ends. CDR3 DNA: TGTGCCAGCAGCTTAGGCAGTATCTATGGCTACACCTTC. Translated: CASSLGSIYGYTF.

V and J are TRBV19 and TRBJ2-5; 15 nucleotides agree with TRBD2. Trimming cost V 6 bases and J 2 bases; bases outside gene matches: 7. This CDR3 is built from 17 residues. Germline loops: CDR1 LNHDA, CDR2 SQIVND (reference sequence). The CDR3 sequence: CASRRGTSGGPQETQYF. The CDR3 region has the DNA TGTGCCAGTAGAAGGGGGACTAGCGGGGGGCCGCAAGAGACCCAGTACTTC.

The rearrangement joins TRBV6-2 or TRBV6-3 to TRBJ1-3; 7 nucleotides match TRBD1. This CDR3 contains 15 residues. CDR1 is MNHEY, CDR2 SVGEGT, per germline. V dropped 5 bases and J dropped 0; count of bases not matched to a gene: 4. The CDR3 reads CASSKGQSSGNTIYF. DNA for the CDR3: TGTGCCAGCAGTAAGGGACAGAGCTCTGGAAACACCATATATTTT.

The CDR3 is CASSILAGVYEQFF. The DNA of the CDR3 is TGTGCCAGTAGTATCCTAGCGGGGGTTTATGAGCAGTTCTTC. The rearrangement uses TRBV19 and TRBJ2-1; the match to TRBD2 covers 10 bases. The CDR3 sequence is 14 residues long. V was pared by 3 bases and J by 8 bases, with 4 bases of the junction left unmatched. CDR1 and CDR2 from the germline V gene are LNHDA and SQIVND (reference sequence).

The rearrangement links TRBV10-3 to TRBJ2-1; 9 positions agree with TRBD1. V trimming: 9 bases; J trimming: 4 bases; junction bases outside the gene matches: 10. CDR3 length: 15 residues. Germline V gene data show CDR1 as ENHRY and CDR2 as SYGVKD. Here the CDR3 reads CAIGTGTGNYNEQFF. CDR3 bases: TGTGCCATTGGGACCGGGACAGGGAATTACAATGAGCAGTTCTTC.

This clone was recorded only once. The rearrangement uses TRBV5-8 and TRBJ2-1, with D perhaps TRBD1 (5 bases). This CDR3 comprises 15 residues. V was clipped by 0 bases and J by 8 bases, with 15 bases between them. Germline values: CDR1 SGHTS, CDR2 YDEGEE. The CDR3 protein is CASSLATVVIHEQFF. The DNA of the CDR3 is TGTGCCAGCAGCTTGGCGACAGTAGTGATCCATGAGCAGTTCTTC.

CDR3 protein: CATSREGAYLSGNTIYF. CDR3 bases: TGTGCCACCAGCAGAGAAGGGGCCTACCTCTCTGGAAACACCATATATTTT. The chain joins TRBV15 to TRBJ1-3; tentatively, D is TRBD1 (5 bases). The CDR3 is 17 amino acids. The V end lost 0 bases, the J end lost 0 bases, and 12 bases lay between the germline ends. CDR1 is LNHNV, CDR2 YYDKDF, per germline (reference sequence).